This is a list of T cell receptor beta chains from one sample in a study of T cell changes during pregnancy in multiple sclerosis. TCRdb keeps only in-frame clones here, not all; method: immunoSEQ multiplex PCR. Here the sample spans 35,000 to 45,000 clones, about 91% being singletons. The sequences come from CD4+ T cells from peripheral blood mononuclear cells, collected after pregnancy. These receptors were collected from a female donor in good health, enrolled as a control in a pregnancy study. Each CDR3 is given with its conserved first and last residue. The D gene is left open where the match is weak. Clone sizes are given selectively: once, few, many, or a class where the clone is expanded.

clone_size | j_call | v_call | d_call | cdr3_nt | cdr3_aa
NA | TRBJ1-1 | TRBV4-3 | NA | TGCGCCAGCAGCCAGTGGGGAGATTTCACTGAAGCTTTCTTT | CASSQWGDFTEAFF
NA | TRBJ1-5 | TRBV5-5 | NA | TGTGCCAGCAGCTTGGGAGGGAGGAATCAGCCCCAGCATTTT | CASSLGGRNQPQHF
NA | TRBJ2-7 | TRBV11-1 | TRBD2 | TGTGCCAGCAGCCCCATGGAGCGGGGGGCCGGTTACGAGCAGTACTTC | CASSPMERGAGYEQYF
NA | TRBJ2-5 | TRBV10-1 | NA | TGCGCCAGCAGTGAGTCGATTGCTAGCGAAGAGACCCAGTACTTC | CASSESIASEETQYF
NA | TRBJ1-2 | TRBV28 | NA | TGTGCCAGCCACGGGTCCTTCGCCTATGGCTACACCTTC | CASHGSFAYGYTF
once | TRBJ2-7 | TRBV5-6 | NA | TGTGCCAGCAGCTTGAAGAGGGTGGGGGGGCGTATGTCCTACGAGCAGTACTTC | CASSLKRVGGRMSYEQYF
NA | TRBJ1-2 | TRBV18 | TRBD1 | TGTGCCAGCTCACTAAATCCGGGACAGGCGAGCTATGGCTACACCTTC | CASSLNPGQASYGYTF
NA | TRBJ2-3 | TRBV29-1 | TRBD2 | TGCAGCGTTGAATCAAGCGGGGAAACAGATACGCAGTATTTT | CSVESSGETDTQYF
NA | TRBJ2-3 | TRBV11-3 | NA | TGTGCCAGCAGCTTATCCGGAGATACGCAGTATTTT | CASSLSGDTQYF
NA | TRBJ1-1 | TRBV7-8 | NA | TGTGCCAGCAGCCTCACCCGCCAGGGCCCCACTGAAGCTTTCTTT | CASSLTRQGPTEAFF
NA | TRBJ1-4 | TRBV6-1 | TRBD1 | TGTGCCAGCAGTGGATACCGGGACAGGGATGAAAAACTGTTTTTT | CASSGYRDRDEKLFF
NA | TRBJ2-1 | TRBV28 | TRBD2 | TGTGCCAGCAGCCCAGCGGGAGGGCCCTCATGGGCTTACAATGAGCAGTTCTTC | CASSPAGGPSWAYNEQFF
NA | TRBJ1-5 | TRBV2 | TRBD1 | TGTGCCAGCAGGGGGGGGTTCGGGACAGGGGGACTAGGGATAAGTCAGCCCCAGCATTTT | CASRGGFGTGGLGISQPQHF
NA | TRBJ2-2 | TRBV28 | NA | TGTGCCAGCAGTCCACCGGACAGCCTCCAGAACACCGGGGAGCTGTTTTTT | CASSPPDSLQNTGELFF
NA | TRBJ2-7 | TRBV28 | TRBD2 | TGTGCCAGCACCCTAGCGGGGAGCTCCTACGAGCAGTACTTC | CASTLAGSSYEQYF
NA | TRBJ2-5 | TRBV9 | NA | TGTGCCAGCAGCGTAGTTGGCGAGACCCAGTACTTC | CASSVVGETQYF
few | TRBJ2-3 | TRBV15 | NA | TGTGCCACCAGCAGAGATCGGGTTAAAACAGATACGCAGTATTTT | CATSRDRVKTDTQYF
NA | TRBJ1-1 | TRBV27 | NA | TGTGCCAGCAGTCTGCCCGGGAGCCAAGAAGCTTTCTTT | CASSLPGSQEAFF
NA | TRBJ2-3 | TRBV5-1 | TRBD2 | TGCGCCAGCAGCGTGGGACTAGCGACAGATACGCAGTATTTT | CASSVGLATDTQYF
NA | TRBJ1-5 | TRBV6-1 | NA | TGTGCCAGCAGTGAAATGGTCTCAGGGGCTAATCAGCCCCAGCATTTT | CASSEMVSGANQPQHF
NA | TRBJ2-7 | TRBV6-5 | TRBD2 | TGTGCCAGCAGTTACCGGGGGGGGCTTCCCTACGAGCAGTACTTC | CASSYRGGLPYEQYF
NA | TRBJ2-7 | TRBV19 | NA | TGTGCCAGTAGTAGGGAGGACGGCTACGAGCAGTACTTC | CASSREDGYEQYF
NA | TRBJ2-1 | TRBV2 | TRBD1 | TGTGCCAGCAGTGAAGGGAGTATGAGCTCAGGGGGCAATGAGCAGTTCTTC | CASSEGSMSSGGNEQFF
NA | TRBJ1-4 | TRBV6-5 | TRBD1 | TGTGCCAGCAGTTACTCGGACAGGCAAGGAGAAAAACTGTTTTTT | CASSYSDRQGEKLFF
NA | TRBJ2-7 | TRBV5-1 | TRBD2 | TGCGCCAGCACACCGGGACTAGCGGGACTACTTAGCTCCTACGAGCAGTACTTC | CASTPGLAGLLSSYEQYF
once | TRBJ1-3 | TRBV15 | NA | TGTGCCACCAGCAAGGGGAACGGAAACACCATATATTTT | CATSKGNGNTIYF
NA | TRBJ2-5 | TRBV7-2 | NA | TGTGCCAGCAGCTTAGACACAGGAGAGGAGACCCAGTACTTC | CASSLDTGEETQYF
NA | TRBJ1-5 | TRBV30 | NA | TGTGCCTGGAGTGGACAGGGCAATCAGCCCCAGCATTTT | CAWSGQGNQPQHF
NA | TRBJ2-3 | TRBV7-9 | NA | TGTGCCAGCAGCTTACTATCAGAGGTTAGCACAGATACGCAGTATTTT | CASSLLSEVSTDTQYF
NA | TRBJ2-7 | TRBV6-5 | TRBD2 | TGTGCCAGCAGCGCTAGCGGGGGCATCTACGAGCAGTACTTC | CASSASGGIYEQYF
NA | TRBJ1-5 | TRBV28 | NA | TGTGCCAGCGGGTCGGTACAGGTTAATCAGCCCCAGCATTTT | CASGSVQVNQPQHF
NA | TRBJ2-3 | TRBV18 | TRBD2 | TGTGCCAGCTCACCTGGACTAGCGGGACATCTCAAGACAGATACGCAGTATTTT | CASSPGLAGHLKTDTQYF